The entry below describes one T cell receptor (beta chain). The antigen it binds to is not known. The sample holds no much larger clone one base away, and base qualities are not on file. A second Seattle source provided samples from volunteer blood donors who had recovered from COVID-19. The collaborating institutions used their own protocols to collect whole blood in K2EDTA tubes. Collaborator samples were shipped for TCRbeta analysis as frozen whole blood, isolated PBMCs, or DNA extracted from either sample type. Here V drops 6 bases and J drops 6 bases, and the junction holds 8 bases not matched to any gene. The cysteine opens and the phenylalanine closes a CDR3 of 14 amino acids. This entry keeps only the CDR3 DNA: 42 bases, framed from base 1. CDR1 and CDR2, looked up from the germline V gene (reference sequence), are MNHEY and SMNVEV. These data belong to a study of blood T cell repertoires in COVID-19 (TCRdb year 2020). Some background on the complete study: The collaborator samples originated in the United States, Italy and Spain and spanned the acute and convalescent phases of COVID-19. Nearly every sample came with metadata listing a de-identified subject ID, COVID-19 status, age in years and sex. The material from the prospective study consisted of cDNA or gDNA derived from T cells, B-cell-depleted T cells, or PBMCs. Subjects who had been exposed to COVID-19, were actively infected with it, or had recovered from it provided the deeply sampled blood TCRbeta repertoires that made up the dataset. Where available, HLA class I and class II types were obtained from metadata supplied by the sample provider rather than from assay-based typing. The repertoires were released in a freely available public database intended as a resource for research on the immune response to SARS-CoV-2. Samples were obtained from the ongoing ImmuneRACE study (first 160 participants) and from some 1,200 subjects provided by 6 global collaborators.

The immunoSEQ Assay, a bias-controlled multiplex PCR, was used to amplify TCRbeta CDR3 regions from genomic DNA. As for the authors' bioinformatics: Nucleated cell counts per sample were estimated from amplification of reference gene primers within the assay. To quantify the absolute abundance of each unique TCRbeta CDR3 rearrangement, sequence reads were collapsed and filtered. For each sample, productive Simpson clonality was calculated as the square root of Simpson's diversity index over productive rearrangements. TCRdb carries this immuneACCESS record with in-frame sequences only. Its versions omit some clonotypes, under half of them owing to an unresolved V gene in the studies checked, with the rest unexplained. V, J and clone size were drawn from that table, and D and trimming were deduced from the DNA. This sample is represented by 310,000 or so clones; 75% to 90% of them were singletons. Together, the top ten hold over 2% of the sample.

The paper as a whole reports these results and caveats: How much clinical and demographic metadata was included differed by source and by participant, and the metadata was provided uncurated.

The chain couples TRBV27 to TRBJ1-1, with 9 central nucleotides matching TRBD1. Source material: peripheral blood. The TCR sequence derives from a woman aged 25 to 45 who had recovered from COVID-19. The DNA reads TGTGCCAGCAGCCGGGACAGGGTAGTCTCTGAAGCTTTCTTT. The translation is CASSRDRVVSEAFF.